One T cell receptor (beta chain) is described in this entry. Its antigen is undetermined. This specimen belongs to a study of OX40 agonist ivuxolimab in advanced cancers. Overall study: People in dose escalation had one of these cancers: hepatocellular carcinoma, melanoma, renal cell or head and neck cancer. Overall study findings and caveats: Among T cells, CD8+ cells averaged more expanded clones than CD4+ cells.

Data came from immunoSEQ multiplex PCR; TCRdb stores just in-frame clones and leaves some out. This sample has about 47,000 clones; 70% to 90% occur once, and the top ten carry 14% to 15%. Germline values: CDR1 LNHDA, CDR2 SQIVND (reference sequence). V lost 3 bases to trimming and J lost 0 bases, with 18 bases between them. CDR3 size: 19 residues. The rearrangement joins TRBV19 to TRBJ2-6; maybe TRBD1 (6 bases). This sequence was found in an adult with an advanced solid tumor such as melanoma, head and neck, liver or kidney cancer. Material: CD4+ or CD8+ T cells sorted from blood, obtained in a trial of the OX40 agonist ivuxolimab. The CDR3 nucleotides are TGTGCCAGTAGTATGCGGACGTGGACAGTCGGCTCTGGGGCCAACGTCCTGACTTTC. It translates to CASSMRTWTVGSGANVLTF.